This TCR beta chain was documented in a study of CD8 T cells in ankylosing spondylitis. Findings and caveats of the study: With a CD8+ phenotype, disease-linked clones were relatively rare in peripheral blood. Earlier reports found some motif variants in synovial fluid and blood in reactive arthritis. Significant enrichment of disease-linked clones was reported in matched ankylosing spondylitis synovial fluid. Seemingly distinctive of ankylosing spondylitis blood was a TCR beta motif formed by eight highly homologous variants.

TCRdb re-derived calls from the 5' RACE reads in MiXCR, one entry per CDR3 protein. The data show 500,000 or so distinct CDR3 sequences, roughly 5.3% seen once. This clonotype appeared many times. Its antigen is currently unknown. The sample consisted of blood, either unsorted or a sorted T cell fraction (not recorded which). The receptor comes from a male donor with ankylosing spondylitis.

In DNA form, the CDR3 reads TGCGCCAGCAGCTTGAGCCAGGGCGAGGAGACCCAGTACTTC. Its protein is CASSLSQGEETQYF. The V gene is TRBV5-1, the J gene TRBJ2-5, with D possibly matching TRBD1 (5 bases). The ends were cut back, 1 base at V and 5 bases at J, with 12 bases in the middle. Germline values: CDR1 SGHRS, CDR2 YFSETQ. CDR3 length equals 14 residues.